Listed below are T cell receptor beta chains from one sample, sequenced in a study of radiation and T cells in renal cell carcinoma. The table came from immunoSEQ multiplex PCR; TCRdb's copy has only in-frame clones and leaves some out. There are just over 150,000 clones in the sample; approximately 86% occur only once, and 13% lies in the top ten. The sample here was blood, taken from a patient whose treatment included radiotherapy and nephrectomy. The receptors derive from a woman aged 45-65 years with renal cell carcinoma. Both conserved end residues are part of each CDR3. The D gene is left open where the match is weak. For some rows the clone size is stated as once, few or many, or as a class when expanded; others skip it.

v_gene	abundance	len	j_gene	d_gene	CDR3nt	CDR3aa
TRBV21-1	few	11	TRBJ2-7	NA	TGTGCCCAGGAGCAGATCTACGAGCAGTACTTC	CAQEQIYEQYF
TRBV5-1	NA	16	TRBJ2-7	TRBD1	TGCGCCAGCAGCTTGGGACCCGGGACAGGGGTCTACGAGCAGTACTTC	CASSLGPGTGVYEQYF
TRBV10-3	NA	16	TRBJ1-2	TRBD1	TGTGCCATCAGGACGGGACAGGGGAATACTAACTATGGCTACACCTTC	CAIRTGQGNTNYGYTF
TRBV4-2	NA	14	TRBJ1-5	NA	TGTGCCAGCAGCCAAGTAGTAGGAAATCAGCCCCAGCATTTT	CASSQVVGNQPQHF
TRBV7-2	once	13	TRBJ2-1	NA	TGTGCCAGCAGCTTTCTGGGGGTCAATGAGCAGTTCTTC	CASSFLGVNEQFF
TRBV19	NA	11	TRBJ1-4	NA	TGTGCCAGTAGTATAAATGAAAAACTGTTTTTT	CASSINEKLFF
TRBV11-2	NA	14	TRBJ1-2	NA	TGTGCCAGCAGCTTAGGGTTGACAGACTATGGCTACACCTTC	CASSLGLTDYGYTF
TRBV7-2	NA	14	TRBJ2-1	NA	TGTGCCAGCAGCTTAGAGCGCCCAAGGGATGAGCAGTTCTTC	CASSLERPRDEQFF
TRBV7-9	NA	17	TRBJ2-5	TRBD2	TGTGCCAGCAGCCAGGGTGGCTTAGCGGGGGGCCAAGAGACCCAGTACTTC	CASSQGGLAGGQETQYF
TRBV9	NA	15	TRBJ2-3	NA	TGTGCCAGCAGCGTAGGGCCCGGGGAGGCAGATACGCAGTATTTT	CASSVGPGEADTQYF
TRBV5-4	once	17	TRBJ2-7	TRBD2	TGTGCCAGCAGCTTGTGGGGGGTAGCGGGGGCGACATACGAGCAGTACTTC	CASSLWGVAGATYEQYF
TRBV9	few	14	TRBJ1-1	NA	TGTGCCAGCAGCGTAGTCGGAACGAACACTGAAGCTTTCTTT	CASSVVGTNTEAFF
TRBV4-1	few	17	TRBJ1-1	NA	TGCGCCAGCAGCCCAATAGGCGAAGGAAGGGTTAACACTGAAGCTTTCTTT	CASSPIGEGRVNTEAFF
TRBV7-9	NA	16	TRBJ1-6	TRBD1	TGTGCCAGCAGCTTAGTGGGCAGGGGGCAAAGTTCACCCCTCCACTTT	CASSLVGRGQSSPLHF
TRBV9	once	16	TRBJ1-3	TRBD1	TGTGCCAGCAGCTCCCGACAGGGGGTAGGAGGAAACACCATATATTTT	CASSSRQGVGGNTIYF
TRBV11-2	NA	15	TRBJ2-3	TRBD2	TGTGCCAGCAGCTTTTCGGGCAGGGAGGGAGATACGCAGTATTTT	CASSFSGREGDTQYF
TRBV6-5	NA	11	TRBJ2-3	NA	TGTGCCAGCAGGAAATTAGATACGCAGTATTTT	CASRKLDTQYF
TRBV29-1	NA	14	TRBJ2-2	NA	TGCAGCGTTGAAAGGGCAGTGGGGACCGGGGAGCTGTTTTTT	CSVERAVGTGELFF
TRBV7-3	once	13	TRBJ1-6	TRBD1	TGTGCCAGCAGCTCGGACAGGAATTCACCCCTCCACTTT	CASSSDRNSPLHF
TRBV5-1	NA	12	TRBJ1-2	NA	TGCGCCAGCAGCGGAGGTAACTATGGCTACACCTTC	CASSGGNYGYTF
TRBV10-3	NA	13	TRBJ1-5	NA	TGTGCCATCAGTGACAGACAGAATCAGCCCCAGCATTTT	CAISDRQNQPQHF
TRBV5-6	NA	18	TRBJ1-1	TRBD1	TGTGCCAGCAGCTTGTTATCGGGACAGGGGGCTATAGGTACTGAAGCTTTCTTT	CASSLLSGQGAIGTEAFF
TRBV18	NA	13	TRBJ1-1	NA	TGTGCCAGCTCACCGGTAGCGGGGGAAGAAGCTTTCTTT	CASSPVAGEEAFF
TRBV4-1	NA	15	TRBJ1-2	NA	TGCGCCAGCAGCCCCCAGGGTAGACGGGTCGTCGGCTACACCTTC	CASSPQGRRVVGYTF
TRBV28	NA	17	TRBJ2-3	TRBD2	TGTGCCAGCAGCCAAGCGGGGGGGCCGCTGAGCACAGATACGCAGTATTTT	CASSQAGGPLSTDTQYF
TRBV18	NA	13	TRBJ1-2	NA	TGTGCCAGCTCACCAAGGCCCCGGGAAGGCTACACCTTC	CASSPRPREGYTF
TRBV5-1	NA	12	TRBJ2-3	NA	TGCGCCAGCAGCGTAGGGACAGATACGCAGTATTTT	CASSVGTDTQYF